This T cell receptor beta chain is drawn from a study of OX40 agonist ivuxolimab in advanced cancers. Study summary: Patients receiving dose escalation had hepatocellular carcinoma, melanoma, renal cell or head and neck cancer. In three patients, partial responses were observed, one with hepatocellular carcinoma and two with cutaneous melanoma.

CDR1 and CDR2 from the germline V gene are SGHRS and YFSETQ. The CDR3 contains 16 residues. V trimming: 3 bases; J trimming: 0 bases; junction bases outside the gene matches: 3. Only in-frame clones appear in the TCRdb table, and some are missing; sequencing was by immunoSEQ multiplex PCR. This sample has about 80,000 clones, with 70% to 90% found just once. Samples of blood were obtained at baseline, on cycle 4 day 1, and on cycle 7 day 1. This chain links TRBV5-1 with TRBJ2-2; 9 nucleotides align to TRBD2. The TCR originated in an adult with an advanced solid tumor such as melanoma, head and neck, liver or kidney cancer. The material sequenced was CD4+ or CD8+ T cells sorted from blood, taken in a trial of the OX40 agonist ivuxolimab. The CDR3 sequence: CASSSVAGANTGELFF. CDR3 nucleotides: TGCGCCAGCAGCTCCGTAGCGGGGGCGAACACCGGGGAGCTGTTTTTT.